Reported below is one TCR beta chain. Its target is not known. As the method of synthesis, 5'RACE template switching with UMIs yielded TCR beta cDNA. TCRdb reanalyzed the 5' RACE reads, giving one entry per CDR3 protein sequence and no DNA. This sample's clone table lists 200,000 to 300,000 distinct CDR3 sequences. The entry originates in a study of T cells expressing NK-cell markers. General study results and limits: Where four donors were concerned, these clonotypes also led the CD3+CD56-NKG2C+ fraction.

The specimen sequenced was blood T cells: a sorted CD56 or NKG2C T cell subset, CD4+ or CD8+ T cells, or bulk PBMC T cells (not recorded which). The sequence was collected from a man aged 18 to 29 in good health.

CDR3 loop: CASTVTGGITIYF. This sequence joins TRBV12-3 or TRBV12-4 and TRBJ1-3; with no DNA, the TCRdb D assignment of TRBD1 cannot be verified. The CDR3 totals 13 residues.